This TCR beta chain was obtained from a study of T cell responses to AZD1222 COVID-19 vaccine. Study results and limitations: Baseline seropositivity occurred in only six AZD1222 recipients. The donor cohort was predominantly white British with a female majority, and clonal diversity may have been underestimated.

Germline V gene sequence: CDR1 SGHTA, CDR2 FQGNSA. The trim removed 6 bases at V and 1 base at J, leaving 6 bases unmatched. The CDR3 is 16 residues long. In the case of this clone: The antigen remains undetermined.

Repertoires were generated with immunoSEQ multiplex PCR, while TCRdb's copy carries only in-frame clones and drops some. The sample contains some 50,000 clones, around 88% of which appear only once. The chain combines TRBV7-2 with TRBJ2-2; TRBD2 matches 9 bases. The sample here was peripheral blood, taken on day 0 of AZD1222 vaccination. The sequence was collected from an adult in good health. CDR3 bases: TGTGCCAGCAGGCCCCCGACTAGCGGGAACACCGGGGAGCTGTTTTTT. Translating it yields CASRPPTSGNTGELFF. Together with reference TRBV7-2 and TRBJ2-2, the CDR3 gives the full variable domain: GAGVSQSPSNKVTEKGKDVELRCDPISGHTALYWYRQSLGQGLEFLIYFQGNSAPDKSGLPSDRFSAERTGGSVSTLTIQRTQQEDSAVYLCASRPPTSGNTGELFFGEGSRLTVL.